This TCR beta chain was sequenced in a study of T cell responses to AZD1222 COVID-19 vaccine. Findings of the study overall: Once two AZD1222 doses were given, Spike-specific TCR breadth and depth went up.

Assay: immunoSEQ multiplex PCR; the TCRdb copy retains only in-frame clones and omits some. In the table there are roughly 100,000 clones, 88% of which are singletons. Note on this clone: Its antigen is undetermined.

V lost 2 bases and J lost 6; bases outside the gene matches: 8. The CDR3 is 15 residues long. In germline, CDR1 is LNHDA, CDR2 SQIVND (reference sequence). The sequencing here drew on peripheral blood, taken on day 0 of AZD1222 vaccination. V gene TRBV19 combines with J gene TRBJ1-2; 8 bases align to TRBD1. The receptor's source is an adult in good health. The CDR3 DNA sequence: TGTGCCAGTAGTATACAACAGGGGGTTAAGAATGGCTACACCTTC. This codes for CASSIQQGVKNGYTF. Together with reference TRBV19 and TRBJ1-2, the CDR3 gives the full variable domain: DGGITQSPKYLFRKEGQNVTLSCEQNLNHDAMYWYRQDPGQGLRLIYYSQIVNDFQKGDIAEGYSVSREKKESFPLTVTSAQKNPTAFYLCASSIQQGVKNGYTFGSGTRLTVV.